This record covers a single T cell receptor beta chain. Its antigen is as yet unknown. Coverage ceases 3 residues before the CDR3 finishes, and the germline J gene fills in the end. These data belong to a study of Tregs in tolerant kidney transplant recipients. Overall study findings and caveats: Tolerant patients' donor-specific Tregs expanded beyond overall Tregs, suggesting antigen-driven growth.

Sequencing used immunoSEQ multiplex PCR; TCRdb keeps in-frame clones, though not all of them. The listing records 25,000 to 35,000 clones. Looked up from germline, CDR1 is ENHRY and CDR2 is SYGVKD. The junction had 4 bases not matched to a gene; V was cut back by 5 bases and J by 3 bases. This CDR3 has 14 amino acids. Mixed chimerism was transient after nonmyeloablative marrow transplants from related graft donors. CD4+CD25+CD127- Tregs, CD4+CD25- non-Tregs, CD4 and CD8 cells were sorted. Here the sequenced sample was CD4+ T cells from blood (PBMCs), taken 24 months after the transplant. The TCR originated in a human patient who received a combined kidney and bone marrow transplant. A subset of T cells may come from the graft donor. The rearrangement uses TRBV10-3 and TRBJ2-7; TRBD2 matches at 10 bases. The CDR3 protein is CAISRSGGDYEQYF. The CDR3 bases that were read are TGTGCCATCAGTCGAAGCGGGGGGGACTACGAG.